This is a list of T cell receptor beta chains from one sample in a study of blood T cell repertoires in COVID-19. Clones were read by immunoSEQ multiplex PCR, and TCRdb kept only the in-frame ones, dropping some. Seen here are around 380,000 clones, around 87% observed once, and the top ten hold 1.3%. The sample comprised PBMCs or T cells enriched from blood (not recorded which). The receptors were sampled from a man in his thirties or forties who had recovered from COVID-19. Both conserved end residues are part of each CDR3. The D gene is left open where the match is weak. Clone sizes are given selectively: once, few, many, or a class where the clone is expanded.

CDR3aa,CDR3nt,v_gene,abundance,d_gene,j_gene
CASSLLSGGGKNEQFF,TGTGCCAGCAGCTTATTGAGCGGGGGGGGGAAGAATGAGCAGTTCTTC,TRBV7-2,-,TRBD2,TRBJ2-1
CASSEAAGGEQYF,TGTGCCAGCAGTGAAGCGGCAGGGGGGGAGCAGTACTTC,TRBV2,-,-,TRBJ2-7
CASSYSGTGYGYTF,TGCGCCAGCAGCTACTCCGGGACAGGCTATGGCTACACCTTC,TRBV5-1,few,TRBD1,TRBJ1-2
CASSQGQGYGPYGYTF,TGCGCCAGCAGCCAAGGTCAGGGGTACGGCCCCTATGGCTACACCTTC,TRBV4-1,-,-,TRBJ1-2
CASSLTGAGGYTF,TGTGCCAGCAGCTTAACAGGGGCCGGTGGCTACACCTTC,TRBV9,-,TRBD1,TRBJ1-2
CASSNGPEAFF,TGTGCCAGCAGTAATGGGCCTGAAGCTTTCTTT,TRBV6-5,-,-,TRBJ1-1
CASSHEGNTIYF,TGTGCCAGCAGCCACGAGGGAAACACCATATATTTT,TRBV3-1/TRBV3-2,-,-,TRBJ1-3
CASSQDGTGSVGYGYTF,TGCGCCAGCAGCCAAGACGGGACAGGGAGCGTGGGCTATGGCTACACCTTC,TRBV4-1,-,TRBD1,TRBJ1-2
CASTTGGNTEAFF,TGTGCCTCAACTACAGGTGGGAACACTGAAGCTTTCTTT,TRBV10-3,few,-,TRBJ1-1
CASSSHRSTIYF,TGTGCCAGTAGTTCCCACAGGTCGACCATATATTTT,TRBV19,few,-,TRBJ1-3
CASSYSERKEAFF,TGTGCCAGCAGTTACTCGGAGCGGAAGGAAGCTTTCTTT,TRBV6-5,-,-,TRBJ1-1
CASSYSGGSKNIQYF,TGTGCCAGCAGTTACTCAGGGGGATCCAAAAACATTCAGTACTTC,TRBV6-2/TRBV6-3,-,-,TRBJ2-4
CASSLAYGRETQYF,TGTGCCAGCAGCTTAGCTTATGGGAGAGAGACCCAGTACTTC,TRBV11-3,-,-,TRBJ2-5